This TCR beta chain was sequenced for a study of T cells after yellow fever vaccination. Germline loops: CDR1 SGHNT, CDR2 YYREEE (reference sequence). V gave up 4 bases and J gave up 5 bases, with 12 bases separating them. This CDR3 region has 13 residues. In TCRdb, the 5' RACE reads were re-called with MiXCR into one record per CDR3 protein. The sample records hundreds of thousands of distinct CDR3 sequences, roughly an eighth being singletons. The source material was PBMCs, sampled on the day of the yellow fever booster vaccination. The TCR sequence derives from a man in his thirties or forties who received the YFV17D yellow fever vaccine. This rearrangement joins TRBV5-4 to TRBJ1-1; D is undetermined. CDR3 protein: CASSPTIETEAFF. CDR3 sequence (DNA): TGTGCCAGCAGCCCTACGATTGAAACTGAAGCTTTCTTT.